What follows describes a single T cell receptor beta chain. Its antigen remains unknown. Produced via immunoSEQ multiplex PCR; TCRdb's table is partial and in-frame only. The sample holds roughly 590,000 clones, 95% to 96% seen once. This specimen comes from a study of shared clonotypes between healthy human individuals. Across the study: The donor pool was made up of a couple of women and a few men aged 18 to 49. The study's findings and limits: The authors sampled blood alone, and tissue repertoires likely differ. Clonotype sharing among donors was thought likely to change with sequencing depth.

The naive CD8 population came from CD45RO-negative cells selected for CCR7, without terminally differentiated effector memory CD45RA+ cells. Germline loops: CDR1 SGHKS, CDR2 YYEKEE (reference sequence). V was clipped by 4 bases and J by 7 bases; unmatched bases: 8. The CDR3 spans 16 residues. The sample consisted of naive CD8+ T cells sorted from blood. The V gene is TRBV5-5, the J gene TRBJ2-2, with 12 positions matching TRBD2. This receptor was taken from a woman aged 30 to 39 in good health. CDR3 DNA: TGTGCCAGCAGCCTCCCACCGGGACTAGCGGGCGGGGAGCTGTTTTTT. Translated, it gives CASSLPPGLAGGELFF.